Below, 5 T cell receptor beta chains from the same sample are listed, as sequenced in a study of beta chain features in type 1 diabetes. The antigens of these receptors remain unknown. The study, taken as a whole, reports: When Type 1 diabetes patients were examined, their TCRB CDR3s proved moderately but significantly shorter in all four CD4+ subsets.

Expressed TCRB transcripts were sequenced after all isolated RNA was converted to cDNA. Data came from immunoSEQ multiplex PCR; TCRdb stores just in-frame clones and leaves some out. Of 640,000 or so clones detected, 13% appear once; the ten largest clones hold less than 0.025%. Source material: naive CD4+ T cells from blood. All receptors derive from a young man with type 1 diabetes.

The table lists this clone with a few counts. The chain employs TRBV4-2 and TRBJ1-1, with 9 bases fitting TRBD1. The CDR3 has 14 amino acids. After removal of 4 bases from V and 8 bases from J, the junction contained 8 bases not matched to a gene. CDR1 is LGHNA and CDR2 is YNFKEQ in the germline V gene. CDR3 sequence reads: CASSPGQGRDEAFF. As DNA, the CDR3 is TGTGCCAGCAGCCCAGGACAGGGGAGAGACGAAGCTTTCTTT.

The chain joins TRBV11-1 to TRBJ2-3; D is unresolved. This CDR3 has 13 amino acids. The ends were cut back, 5 bases at V and 1 base at J, with 7 bases in the middle. CDR1 is SGHAT and CDR2 is FQDESV in the germline V gene (reference sequence). The CDR3 reads CASSPIGTDTQYF. CDR3 DNA: TGTGCCAGCAGCCCAATAGGCACAGATACGCAGTATTTT.

The chain couples TRBV5-4 to TRBJ1-1, with 7 positions matching TRBD1. The V gene's germline CDR1 is SGHNT and CDR2 YYREEE (reference sequence). The CDR3 covers 15 residues. Trimming at V came to 2 bases and at J to 1 base, leaving 5 bases not matched to a gene. In DNA form, the CDR3 reads TGTGCCAGCAGCTTACAGGGGATAACGAACACTGAAGCTTTCTTT. Encoded protein: CASSLQGITNTEAFF.

This clone has more than one count but fewer than ten. The gene calls are TRBV28 and TRBJ1-3; 9 bases fit TRBD1. Germline CDR1 MDHEN, CDR2 SYDVKM. The V segment lost 2 bases and the J segment 8 bases; nucleotides outside the gene matches: 13. CDR3 size: 17 residues. The DNA for the CDR3 is TGTGCCAGCAGTTTAATGGGTCGTACAGGGGGCGAGGACACCATATATTTT. Translated: CASSLMGRTGGEDTIYF.

This chain connects TRBV27 to TRBJ1-4, with 12 bases fitting TRBD1. Germline V gene sequence: CDR1 MNHEY, CDR2 SMNVEV (reference sequence). The CDR3 spans 19 residues. V lost 4 bases and J lost 1; bases outside the gene matches: 10. The CDR3 DNA is TGTGCCAGCAGTTGGTCAGGGACAGGGGGCGCGGGAACTAATGAAAAACTGTTTTTT. This codes for CASSWSGTGGAGTNEKLFF.